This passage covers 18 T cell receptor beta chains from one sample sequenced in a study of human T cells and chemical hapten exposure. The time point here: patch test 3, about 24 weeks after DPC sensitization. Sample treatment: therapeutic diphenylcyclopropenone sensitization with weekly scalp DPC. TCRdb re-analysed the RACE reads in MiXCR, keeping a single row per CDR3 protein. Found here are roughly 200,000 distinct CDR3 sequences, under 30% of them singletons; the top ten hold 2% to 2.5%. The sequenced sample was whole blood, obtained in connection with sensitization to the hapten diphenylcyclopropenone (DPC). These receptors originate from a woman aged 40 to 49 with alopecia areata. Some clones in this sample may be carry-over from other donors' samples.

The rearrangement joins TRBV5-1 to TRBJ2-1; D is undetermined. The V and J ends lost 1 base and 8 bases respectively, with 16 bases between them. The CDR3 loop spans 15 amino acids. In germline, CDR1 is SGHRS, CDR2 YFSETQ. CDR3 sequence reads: CASSLTASLTHEQFF. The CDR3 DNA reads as TGCGCCAGCAGCTTGACGGCCTCTTTGACCCATGAGCAGTTCTTC.

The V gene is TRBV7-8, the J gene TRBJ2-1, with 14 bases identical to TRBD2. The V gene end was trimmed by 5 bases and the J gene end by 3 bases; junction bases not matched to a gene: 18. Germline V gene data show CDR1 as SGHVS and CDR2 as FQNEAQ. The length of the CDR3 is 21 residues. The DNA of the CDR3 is TGTGCCAGCAGCCCTCTCCGGGGGGGGACTAGCGGGAGCTCGCGCTACAATGAGCAGTTCTTC. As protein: CASSPLRGGTSGSSRYNEQFF.

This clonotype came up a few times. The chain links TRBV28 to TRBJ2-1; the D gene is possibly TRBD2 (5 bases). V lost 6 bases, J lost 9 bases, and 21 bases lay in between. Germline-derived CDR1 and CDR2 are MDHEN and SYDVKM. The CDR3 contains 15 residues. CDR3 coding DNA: TGTGCCAGCAGCCTCCAGGACCGCTTGAGGGTTGAGCAGTTCTTC. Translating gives CASSLQDRLRVEQFF.

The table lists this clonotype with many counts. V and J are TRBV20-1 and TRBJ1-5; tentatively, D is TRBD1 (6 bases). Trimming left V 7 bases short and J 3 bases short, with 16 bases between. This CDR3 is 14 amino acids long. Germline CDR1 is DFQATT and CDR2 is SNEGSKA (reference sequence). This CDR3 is CSVTRGVLNQPQHF. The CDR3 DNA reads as TGCAGTGTTACTAGGGGGGTTCTCAATCAGCCCCAGCATTTT.

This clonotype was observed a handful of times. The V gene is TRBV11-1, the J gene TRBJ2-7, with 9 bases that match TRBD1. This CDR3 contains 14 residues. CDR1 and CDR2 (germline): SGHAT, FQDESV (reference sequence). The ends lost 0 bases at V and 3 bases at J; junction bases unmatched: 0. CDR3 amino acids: CASSLATGGYEQYF. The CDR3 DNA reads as TGTGCCAGCAGCTTAGCGACAGGGGGCTACGAGCAGTACTTC.

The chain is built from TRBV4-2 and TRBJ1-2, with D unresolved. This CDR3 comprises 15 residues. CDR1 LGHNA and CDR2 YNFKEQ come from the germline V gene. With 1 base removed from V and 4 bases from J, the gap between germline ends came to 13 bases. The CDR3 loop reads CASSQALGLTYGYTF. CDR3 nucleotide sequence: TGTGCCAGCAGCCAAGCCCTAGGGTTAACCTATGGCTACACCTTC.

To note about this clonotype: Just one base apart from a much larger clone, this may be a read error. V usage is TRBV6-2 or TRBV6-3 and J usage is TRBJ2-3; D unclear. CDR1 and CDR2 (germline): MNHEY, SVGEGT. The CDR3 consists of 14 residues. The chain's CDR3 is CASSYSDSIDTQYF. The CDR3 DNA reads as TGTGCCAGCAGTTACTCGGATAGCATAGATACGCAGTATTTT.

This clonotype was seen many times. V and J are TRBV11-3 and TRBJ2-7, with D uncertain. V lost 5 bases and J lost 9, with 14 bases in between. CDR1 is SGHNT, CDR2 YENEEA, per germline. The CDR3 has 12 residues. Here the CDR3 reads CASSQVETGQYF. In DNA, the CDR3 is TGTGCCAGCAGCCAAGTGGAGACGGGGCAGTACTTC.

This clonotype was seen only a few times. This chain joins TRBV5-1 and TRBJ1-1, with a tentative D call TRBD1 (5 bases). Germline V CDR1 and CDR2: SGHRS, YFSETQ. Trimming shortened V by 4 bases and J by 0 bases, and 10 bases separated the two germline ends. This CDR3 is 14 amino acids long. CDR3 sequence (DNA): TGCGCCAGCAGCACCCAGGGTATGAACACTGAAGCTTTCTTT. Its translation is CASSTQGMNTEAFF.

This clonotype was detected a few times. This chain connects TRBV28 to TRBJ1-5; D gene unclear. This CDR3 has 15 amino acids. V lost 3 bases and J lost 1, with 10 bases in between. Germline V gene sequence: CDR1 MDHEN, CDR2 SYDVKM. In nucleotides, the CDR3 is TGTGCCAGCAGTTTTCTCGTCACAAGCAATCAGCCCCAGCATTTT. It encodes CASSFLVTSNQPQHF.

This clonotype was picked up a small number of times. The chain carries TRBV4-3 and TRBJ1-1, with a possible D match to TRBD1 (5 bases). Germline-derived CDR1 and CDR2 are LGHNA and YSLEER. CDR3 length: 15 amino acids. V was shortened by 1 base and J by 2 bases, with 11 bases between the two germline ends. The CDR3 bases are TGCGCCAGCAGCCAAGTAGGCGGGGGAAACACTGAAGCTTTCTTT. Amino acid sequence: CASSQVGGGNTEAFF.

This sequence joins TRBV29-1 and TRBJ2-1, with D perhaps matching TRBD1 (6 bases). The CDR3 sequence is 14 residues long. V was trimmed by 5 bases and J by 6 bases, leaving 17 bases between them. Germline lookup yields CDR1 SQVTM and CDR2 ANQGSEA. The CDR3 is CSVRRQAGTNEQFF. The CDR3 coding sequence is TGCAGCGTTCGGCGACAGGCCGGGACCAATGAGCAGTTCTTC.

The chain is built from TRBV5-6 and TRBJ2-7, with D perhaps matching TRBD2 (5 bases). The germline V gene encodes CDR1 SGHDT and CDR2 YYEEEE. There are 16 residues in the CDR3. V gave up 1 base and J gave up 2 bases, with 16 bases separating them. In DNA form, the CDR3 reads TGTGCCAGCAGCTTGTTTTCTAGCTCTTCAGCCTACGAGCAGTACTTC. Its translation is CASSLFSSSSAYEQYF.

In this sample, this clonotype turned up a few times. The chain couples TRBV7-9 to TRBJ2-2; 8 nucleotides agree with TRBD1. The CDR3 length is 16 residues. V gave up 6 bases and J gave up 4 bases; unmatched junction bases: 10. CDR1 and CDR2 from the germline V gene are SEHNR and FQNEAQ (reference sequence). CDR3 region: CASRPAGGGGTGELFF. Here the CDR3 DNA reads TGTGCCAGCAGGCCGGCAGGGGGCGGAGGCACCGGGGAGCTGTTTTTT.

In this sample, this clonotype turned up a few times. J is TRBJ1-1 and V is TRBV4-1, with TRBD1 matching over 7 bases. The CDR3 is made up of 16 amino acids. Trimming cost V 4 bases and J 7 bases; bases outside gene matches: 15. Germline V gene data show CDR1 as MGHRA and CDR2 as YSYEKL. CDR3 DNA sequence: TGCGCCAGCAGCCCAGGGGGGCGCGGCTGGGACGATGAAGCTTTCTTT. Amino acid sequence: CASSPGGRGWDDEAFF.

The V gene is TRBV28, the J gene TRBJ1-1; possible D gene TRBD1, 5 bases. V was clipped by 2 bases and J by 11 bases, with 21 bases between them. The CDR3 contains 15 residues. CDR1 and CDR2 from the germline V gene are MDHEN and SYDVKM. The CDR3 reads CASSLLSVRAGWAFF. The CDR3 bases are TGTGCCAGCAGTTTACTTTCGGTCAGGGCGGGATGGGCTTTCTTT.

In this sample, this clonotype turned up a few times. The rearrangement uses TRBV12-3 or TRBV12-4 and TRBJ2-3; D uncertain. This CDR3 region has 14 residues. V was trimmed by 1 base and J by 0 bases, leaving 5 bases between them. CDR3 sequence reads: CASSLVMSTDTQYF. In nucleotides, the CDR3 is TGTGCCAGCAGTTTAGTTATGAGCACAGATACGCAGTATTTT.

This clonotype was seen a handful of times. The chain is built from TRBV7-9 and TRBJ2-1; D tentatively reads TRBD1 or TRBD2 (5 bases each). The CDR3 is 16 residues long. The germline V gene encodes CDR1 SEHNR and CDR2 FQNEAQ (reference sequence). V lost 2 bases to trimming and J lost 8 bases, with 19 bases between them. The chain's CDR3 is CASSLPLSWDEDEQFF. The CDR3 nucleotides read TGTGCCAGCAGCTTACCCCTCTCCTGGGACGAGGATGAGCAGTTCTTC.